What follows are 12 T cell receptor beta chains derived from one specimen sequenced in a study of blood T cell repertoires in COVID-19. TCRdb's copy holds only in-frame clones and misses some; the assay was immunoSEQ multiplex PCR. The sample lists some 220,000 clones, less than 85% occurring once. The source material was peripheral blood. Receptor source: a woman aged 70-85 years with acute or convalescent COVID-19.

The chain recombines TRBV28 with TRBJ2-6; D is unclear. The CDR3 sequence is 17 residues long. Deletions cut 0 bases from V and 0 bases from J, with 9 bases between. Germline V gives CDR1 MDHEN, CDR2 SYDVKM. CDR3 protein: CASSLWPDSSGANVLTF. The CDR3 coding sequence is TGTGCCAGCAGTTTATGGCCCGATAGCTCTGGGGCCAACGTCCTGACTTTC.

The chain uses TRBV3-1 (or the pseudogene TRBV3-2) and TRBJ1-2; 8 bases are shared with TRBD1. The CDR3 runs to 11 residues. CDR1 is LGHDT and CDR2 is YNNKEL in the germline V gene (reference sequence). J lost 14 bases, V lost 2 bases, and 4 bases had no gene match. The CDR3 spells CASSQTGGLTF. The CDR3 nucleotides are TGTGCCAGCAGCCAAACAGGGGGTTTAACCTTC.

This chain connects TRBV7-2 to TRBJ1-1; D may be TRBD1 (5 bases). CDR1 SGHTA and CDR2 FQGNSA come from the germline V gene. The CDR3 sequence is 14 residues long. Trimming shortened V by 0 bases and J by 4 bases, and 9 bases separated the two germline ends. This CDR3 is CASSLAGGVTEAFF. The CDR3 nucleotides are TGTGCCAGCAGCTTAGCGGGGGGGGTCACTGAAGCTTTCTTT. Drawing the rest from reference TRBV7-2 and TRBJ1-1, the complete variable domain is GAGVSQSPSNKVTEKGKDVELRCDPISGHTALYWYRQSLGQGLEFLIYFQGNSAPDKSGLPSDRFSAERTGGSVSTLTIQRTQQEDSAVYLCASSLAGGVTEAFFGQGTRLTVV.

CDR3 residues: CASIPAGGPGNEQFF. Here the CDR3 DNA reads TGTGCCAGCATCCCAGCGGGGGGGCCCGGGAATGAGCAGTTCTTC. This chain uses TRBV2 with TRBJ2-1; 10 bases agree with TRBD2. The J segment lost 7 bases and the V segment lost 7 bases, leaving 10 bases of the junction unmatched. CDR1 and CDR2 from the germline V gene are SNHLY and FYNNEI. CDR3 length equals 15 residues.

The chain is built from TRBV24-1 and TRBJ1-2; TRBD1 might be the D (6 bases). V was trimmed by 6 bases and J by 5 bases, leaving 15 bases between them. The CDR3 is 14 residues long. The germline gives CDR1 KGHDR, CDR2 SFDVKD. CDR3 amino acids: CATSSTRGGYGYTF. The CDR3 DNA is TGTGCCACCAGTTCGACCAGGGGCGGATATGGCTACACCTTC.

J is TRBJ2-3 and V is TRBV9; tentatively, D is TRBD2 (6 bases). Per germline, CDR1 SGDLS and CDR2 YYNGEE. The V end lost 6 bases, the J end lost 3 bases, and 20 bases lay between the germline ends. The CDR3 contains 16 residues. The CDR3 spells CASNRAWAGITDTQYF. DNA of the CDR3: TGTGCCAGCAACCGAGCCTGGGCGGGGATTACAGATACGCAGTATTTT.

The gene calls are TRBV19 and TRBJ2-1; TRBD1 might be the D (6 bases). The CDR3 spans 15 residues. Between the trimmed V and J ends, which lost 4 bases and 5 bases, there was a span of 15 bases. Germline V gene data show CDR1 as LNHDA and CDR2 as SQIVND (reference sequence). CDR3 loop: CASSKNREGNNEQFF. The CDR3 DNA reads TGTGCCAGTAGTAAGAACAGGGAAGGGAACAATGAGCAGTTCTTC.

For this clone: At one boundary the junction diverges from the germline segment, which might be a read error. The chain links TRBV14 to TRBJ1-2, with D maybe TRBD1 (6 bases). Per the germline V gene, CDR1 is SGHDN and CDR2 is FVKESK. This CDR3 spans 14 amino acids. CDR3 residues: CASSQQPGQTTIIF. The CDR3 DNA sequence: TGTGCCAGCAGCCAGCAACCCGGACAGACGACGATAATCTTC.

The chain employs TRBV5-6 and TRBJ2-1; 9 bases line up with TRBD1. Germline loops: CDR1 SGHDT, CDR2 YYEEEE. The CDR3 is 15 amino acids. Trimming at V came to 4 bases and at J to 1 base, leaving 3 bases not matched to a gene. The CDR3 loop is CASSRGQGSYNEQFF. The DNA of the CDR3 is TGTGCCAGCAGCCGGGGACAGGGTTCCTACAATGAGCAGTTCTTC.

The chain has TRBV19 and TRBJ2-3, with D perhaps matching TRBD2 (6 bases). The germline V and J ends were trimmed by 4 bases and 2 bases, with 10 bases remaining between them. The CDR3 has 14 amino acids. The V gene's germline CDR1 is LNHDA and CDR2 SQIVND (reference sequence). CDR3 residues: CASSRPGDTDTQYF. The CDR3 DNA follows: TGTGCCAGTAGTAGACCGGGGGACACAGATACGCAGTATTTT.

The chain has TRBV3-1 (or the pseudogene TRBV3-2) and TRBJ1-2, with 10 nucleotides matching TRBD1. The CDR3 is made up of 14 amino acids. V dropped 4 bases and J dropped 5; count of bases not matched to a gene: 4. CDR1 and CDR2 from the germline V gene are LGHDT and YNNKEL (reference sequence). CDR3 sequence (DNA): TGTGCCAGCAGCCGCGGACAGGGGGAGTATGGCTACACCTTC. It yields the protein CASSRGQGEYGYTF.

The chain uses TRBV19 and TRBJ1-5; 9 positions agree with TRBD1. CDR1 is LNHDA, CDR2 SQIVND, per germline (reference sequence). The CDR3 has 15 residues. J was trimmed by 2 bases and V by 4 bases; bases with no gene match: 3. CDR3 protein: CASSRTGVGNQPQHF. Here the CDR3 DNA reads TGTGCCAGTAGTAGGACAGGGGTTGGCAATCAGCCCCAGCATTTT.